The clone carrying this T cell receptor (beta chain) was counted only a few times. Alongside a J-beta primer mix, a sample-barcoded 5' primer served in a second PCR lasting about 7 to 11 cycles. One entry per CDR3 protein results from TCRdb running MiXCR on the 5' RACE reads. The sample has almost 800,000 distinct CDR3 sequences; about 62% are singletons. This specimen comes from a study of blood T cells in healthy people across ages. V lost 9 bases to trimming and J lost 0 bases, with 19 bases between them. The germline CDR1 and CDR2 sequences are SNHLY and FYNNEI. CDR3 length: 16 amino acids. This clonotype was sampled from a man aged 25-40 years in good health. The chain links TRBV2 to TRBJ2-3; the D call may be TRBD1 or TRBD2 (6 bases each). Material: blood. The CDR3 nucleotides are TGTGCCAGGGGCCCGAAGGGGGGCCTCAGCACAGATACGCAGTATTTT. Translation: CARGPKGGLSTDTQYF.